Included here is one T cell receptor beta chain sequence, with context. Its antigen remains unidentified. Base qualities are not provided; no much larger clone lies one nucleotide away. The sample's treatment or condition, from its label and the paper: some 20 received Ad26.COV2.S at low or high dose, single or two shots; 5 received placebo; per-sample allocation not given. For vaccine and placebo recipients, repertoires were sequenced using samples collected on day 63 after the first injection. Between 29 July and 7 August 2020, Cohort 1b enrolled fewer than 30 adults aged 18-55 years at one site in Boston, USA. Ad26.COV2.S was a replication-incompetent adenovirus type 26 vector that expressed a prefusion-stabilized SARS-CoV-2 spike protein derived from the original Wuhan strain. This specimen comes from a study of Ad26.COV2.S vaccination and SARS-CoV-2 variants (dated by TCRdb to about 2021). Regarding the study in general: Vaccine-arm donors were drawn from COV1001, a multicentre, randomized, double-blind, placebo-controlled phase I-IIa trial of Ad26.COV2.S in healthy adults. Ad26.COV2.S was given intramuscularly at 5x10^10 or 1x10^11 viral particles, as a single shot or as two shots 56 days apart. TCRbeta repertoire sequencing was used to assess the specificity and breadth of SARS-CoV-2-reactive T cell receptors after Ad26.COV2.S vaccination. The TCR-sequenced set comprised about 30 samples: some 19 Ad26.COV2.S vaccine recipients, 5 placebo recipients and 8 SARS-CoV-2 convalescent individuals. Trial participants were randomized into five groups of five, in which low-dose or high-dose Ad26.COV2.S was given once or twice, or placebo was given on both occasions. Investigators did not know the trial group allocation while performing experiments and assessing outcomes. Study-wide findings and limitations: Vaccine and placebo recipients had comparable non-spike TCR breadth, which fits with the vaccine containing only spike. The authors noted that total T cell responses may have been underestimated by the TCR breadth and depth analyses. Compared with placebo recipients, Ad26.COV2.S recipients showed higher spike-specific TCR breadth (P = 0.0014). Comparing responses between vaccine doses or regimens was not something the study was powered to do. After vaccination, spike-specific CD8+ and CD4+ T cell responses were reported to show substantial breadth.

V is trimmed back by 6 bases and J by 2 bases, and the junction contains 6 bases that no gene match accounts for. Spanning cysteine to phenylalanine, the CDR3 consists of 15 amino acids. The retained sequence is limited to the CDR3, 45 bases, with the frame set at the first base. In the germline V gene (reference sequence), CDR1 corresponds to MNHNY and CDR2 to SVGAGI. The immunoSEQ Assay was the method used to sequence TCRbeta CDR3 regions. After extraction, genomic DNA underwent amplification by bias-controlled multiplex PCR, followed by high-throughput sequencing. As for how the authors treated the data: Collapsing and filtering of sequences were performed to quantify the absolute abundance of each unique TCRbeta CDR3 region. T cell fraction was estimated by normalizing TCRbeta template counts to usable DNA, with usable DNA measured through amplification of reference genes found in all nucleated cells. Repertoire TCRs were annotated as SARS-CoV-2-specific by exact matching of V gene, CDR3 amino acid sequence and J gene to a known reactive TCR set. The reference SARS-CoV-2 TCR set came from MIRA and was filtered for enrichment in COVID-19-positive ImmuneCODE repertoires, removing public or cross-reactive TCRs. Based on the MIRA antigens, annotated TCRs were further analysed at the level of specific ORF or position within ORF. Breadth was defined as the number of annotated unique rearrangements divided by the total number of unique productive rearrangements, and depth was defined as the summed frequency of the annotated unique rearrangements. Group comparisons of TCR breadth used two-sided Wilcoxon rank-sum tests. TCRdb holds this immuneACCESS table with in-frame rearrangements only. Some clones are missing; in checked studies, unresolved V genes explain under half, and the rest has no known cause. V, J and clone size are taken as reported in that table, and D and trimming were inferred from the DNA itself. This sample lists roughly 700,000 clones; about 89% were detected once. Together, the top ten hold over 1.3% of the sample.

The receptor was derived from a person between 18 and 60 years old who received the Ad26.COV2.S COVID-19 vaccine or a placebo. The rearrangement joined TRBV6-6 to TRBJ2-1; 8 bases in between match TRBD2. Sequences were derived from peripheral blood, sampled in a trial of Ad26.COV2.S vaccine versus placebo. The sequenced DNA: TGTGCCAGCAGCTACGCGGGGGGAGCCTACAATGAGCAGTTCTTC. Its protein product is CASSYAGGAYNEQFF.